This TCR beta chain appears in the sequencing data of a study of cytomegalovirus exposure and HLA in healthy donors. The wider study: Out of 300 to 500 genotyped donors, roughly 83% belonged to the Caucasian-associated ancestry cluster.

Study results and limitations: As immune exposure information, only CMV serostatus was available. Later analysis suggested most CMV-associated TCR beta chains were HLA-restricted.

Comments on this clone: The antigen is not known.

The primer mix had 60 Vbeta and 13 Jbeta primers. Here immunoSEQ multiplex PCR was the method, and the copy in TCRdb shows in-frame clones only, minus some. The data contain about 250,000 clones, just over 70% of them singletons. The CDR3 spans 16 residues. CDR1 SGHAT and CDR2 FQDESV come from the germline V gene (reference sequence). Trimming left V 5 bases short and J 0 bases short, with 13 bases between. The clonotype originates from a female donor in good health and CMV-seronegative. Input material: PBMCs. This rearrangement joins TRBV11-1 to TRBJ2-2; weak D call: TRBD2 (6 bases). CDR3 in DNA: TGTGCCAGCAGCCCAAGGGCGGGATCGAACACCGGGGAGCTGTTTTTT. Residues: CASSPRAGSNTGELFF.